Listed below are T cell receptor beta chains from one sample, sequenced in a study of patients and donors after allogeneic stem cell transplantation. One entry per CDR3 protein, called by TCRdb with MiXCR from the RT-PCR reads. Counted here are about 410,000 distinct CDR3 sequences, approximately 16% occurring once; the ten biggest clones make up less than 9.5%. Sequencing was done on a sample of blood, either unsorted or a sorted T cell fraction (not recorded which). These TCRs come from a human donor who was either an allogeneic HSCT recipient or a stem cell or donor lymphocyte infusion donor (not recorded which). It is not recorded whose cells these are; they may come from a transplant donor. Each CDR3 is given with its conserved first and last residue. D genes are given only for firm matches. Part of the rows lack a size; the others show once, few, many or a class for expanded clones.

>TRBV9|NA|TRBJ1-3|few
TGTGCCAGCAGCGTAGTAAGGCGGTGGGACACCATATATTTT
CASSVVRRWDTIYF
>TRBV27|NA|TRBJ1-5|few
TGTGCCAGCAGTCCAGGGGTTTTCAGTCAGCCCCAGCATTTT
CASSPGVFSQPQHF
>TRBV19|NA|TRBJ2-4|few
TGTGCCAGTAGTATTTCAAGGGCCAAAAACATTCAGTACTTC
CASSISRAKNIQYF
>TRBV7-8|NA|TRBJ1-1|NA
TGTGCCAGCAGCTTAGGGGTAAACATGAACACTGAAGCTTTCTTT
CASSLGVNMNTEAFF
>TRBV6-1|NA|TRBJ1-1|few
TGTGCCGTCGAGCGGACGCTGAACACTGAAGCTTTCTTT
CAVERTLNTEAFF
>TRBV20-1|TRBD2|TRBJ2-1|few
TGCAGTGCTAGAGATCTCGTCCGGGGGGGGTACAATGAGCAGTTCTTC
CSARDLVRGGYNEQFF
>TRBV20-1|NA|TRBJ1-1|few
TGCAGTGCCCCCCCCGGGGGGTTCACTGAAGCTTTCTTT
CSAPPGGFTEAFF
>TRBV12-3/TRBV12-4|TRBD1|TRBJ2-7|NA
TGTGCCAGCAGTTTGTGGACAGGGGTAGAAGAGCAGTACTTC
CASSLWTGVEEQYF
>TRBV10-2|NA|TRBJ2-7|few
TGCGCCAGCAGTGAAGGTGGGGGACTCTACGAGCAGTACTTC
CASSEGGGLYEQYF
>TRBV28|NA|TRBJ1-5|many
TGTGCCAGCAGTTTTGGGGCAGGATCCCAGCCCCAGCATTTT
CASSFGAGSQPQHF
>TRBV4-3|TRBD2|TRBJ2-3|few
TGCGCCAGCAGCCAAGATTGGGGACTAGCGGGCACAGATACGCAGTATTTT
CASSQDWGLAGTDTQYF